A single sample is the source of the 14 T cell receptor beta chains below, sequenced in a study of blood T cell repertoires in COVID-19 (TCRdb year 2020). Library preparation was by the immunoSEQ multiplex PCR assay. TCRdb took over this immuneACCESS table, retaining in-frame rearrangements with V and J assigned. Such tables are incomplete; in checked studies, under half of the missing clones stem from an unresolved V gene, and the remainder is unexplained. In all, the sample holds hundreds of thousands of clones, and about nine tenths of those were seen once. The ten largest clones capture 1.5% to 2% of the sample. Sequencing was done on a sample of peripheral blood. The receptor set was obtained from a woman aged 60-75 years who had recovered from COVID-19.

The chain carries TRBV28 and TRBJ1-5; 7 bases align to TRBD1. The CDR3 is 14 residues long. Germline V gene lookup returns CDR1 MDHEN and CDR2 SYDVKM. J lost 5 bases, V lost 10 bases, and 11 bases had no gene match. The CDR3 spells CAIQSLQGDQPQHF. DNA for the CDR3: TGTGCCATTCAATCGCTCCAGGGGGATCAGCCCCAGCATTTT.

This clone was counted a few times. The chain recombines TRBV9 with TRBJ2-5; tentatively, D is TRBD1 (6 bases). The CDR3 is made up of 14 amino acids. V was clipped by 0 bases and J by 7 bases, with 13 bases between them. Germline lookup yields CDR1 SGDLS and CDR2 YYNGEE. Here the CDR3 DNA reads TGTGCCAGCAGCGTAGCCCAGGGGCCGGGGACCCAGTACTTC. Translation: CASSVAQGPGTQYF.

The genes are TRBV11-2 and TRBJ1-3, with 7 bases lining up with TRBD1. The CDR3 runs 16 residues. With V trimmed by 5 bases and J by 1 base, 8 bases remained unmatched. Germline V lookup: CDR1 SGHAT, CDR2 FQNNGV. In DNA, the CDR3 is TGTGCCAGCAGCCACCCGGGACAGACATCTGGAAACACCATATATTTT. It translates to CASSHPGQTSGNTIYF.

Here the CDR3 reads CASSQEDSEEETQYF. The CDR3 DNA follows: TGTGCCAGCAGCCAAGAGGACAGCGAAGAAGAGACCCAGTACTTC. This rearrangement joins TRBV4-2 to TRBJ2-5; weak D call: TRBD1 (6 bases). CDR1 is LGHNA, CDR2 YNFKEQ, per germline. The CDR3 loop spans 15 amino acids. V was cut by 0 bases and J by 3 bases, with 11 bases left in between.

The chain carries TRBV5-6 and TRBJ2-1; a possible D gene is TRBD1 (6 bases). V shed 4 bases and J shed 4 bases, with 9 bases lying between them. Germline loops: CDR1 SGHDT, CDR2 YYEEEE. The CDR3 length is 13 residues. CDR3 in amino acids: CASSGDRYNEQFF. The CDR3 DNA reads TGTGCCAGCAGCGGCGACAGGTACAATGAGCAGTTCTTC.

V usage is TRBV9 and J usage is TRBJ2-1; D perhaps matches TRBD1 (6 bases). The germline CDR1 and CDR2 sequences are SGDLS and YYNGEE. This CDR3 contains 17 residues. The V end lost 0 bases, the J end lost 3 bases, and 16 bases lay between the germline ends. CDR3 DNA: TGTGCCAGCAGCGTAGCTATCGGGACAAGTAGCTACAATGAGCAGTTCTTC. Its translation: CASSVAIGTSSYNEQFF. Full variable domain (remainder filled in from reference TRBV9 and TRBJ2-1): DSGVTQTPKHLITATGQRVTLRCSPRSGDLSVYWYQQSLDQGLQFLIQYYNGEERAKGNILERFSAQQFPDLHSELNLSSLELGDSALYFCASSVAIGTSSYNEQFFGPGTRLTVL.

This chain uses TRBV7-8 with TRBJ1-4, with TRBD1 as a possible D gene (6 bases). The CDR3 extends over 17 amino acids. V lost 3 bases, J lost 7 bases, and 21 bases lay in between. Germline V lookup: CDR1 SGHVS, CDR2 FQNEAQ. The CDR3 nucleotides are TGTGCCAGCAGCTTTACGCGTGGGGGCGTAACAAGTGAAAAACTGTTTTTT. Encoded protein: CASSFTRGGVTSEKLFF. Together with reference TRBV7-8 and TRBJ1-4, the CDR3 gives the full variable domain: GAGVSQSPRYKVAKRGQDVALRCDPISGHVSLFWYQQALGQGPEFLTYFQNEAQLDKSGLPSDRFFAERPEGSVSTLKIQRTQQEDSAVYLCASSFTRGGVTSEKLFFGSGTQLSVL.

This chain links TRBV5-8 with TRBJ1-4; TRBD1 is a possible D gene (6 bases). V dropped 0 bases and J dropped 17 bases, with 17 bases sitting between them. The CDR3 has 13 amino acids. The germline gives CDR1 SGHTS, CDR2 YDEGEE. The DNA for the CDR3 is TGTGCCAGCAGCTTGGTGGTGACAGGCGGGTTATTTTTT. Amino acid sequence: CASSLVVTGGLFF.

Points on this clone: The same CDR3 can be traced to other DNA sequences in this sample. V and J are TRBV7-2 and TRBJ2-1; 8 nucleotides agree with TRBD1. Germline loops: CDR1 SGHTA, CDR2 FQGNSA. V lost 6 bases to trimming and J lost 7 bases; unmatched junction nucleotides: 8. The CDR3 contains 14 residues. The CDR3 loop reads CASSLQGAYNEQFF. CDR3 DNA: TGTGCCAGCAGTTTGCAGGGGGCGTATAATGAGCAGTTCTTC.

The count of this clone is one. The chain carries TRBV12-3 or TRBV12-4 and TRBJ2-7, with TRBD1 identical over 7 bases. V was pared by 3 bases and J by 6 bases, with 5 bases of the junction left unmatched. This CDR3 contains 13 residues. As DNA, the CDR3 is TGTGCCAGCAGTTTTCAGGGGGTGGGCGAGCAGTACTTC. Protein: CASSFQGVGEQYF.

This clone appeared a few times. The CDR3 here is CASSSGTGGMNTEAFF. The CDR3 coding sequence is TGTGCCAGCAGTTCAGGGACAGGGGGCATGAACACTGAAGCTTTCTTT. This sequence joins TRBV6-2 or TRBV6-3 and TRBJ1-1; 12 nucleotides match TRBD1. The germline CDR1 and CDR2 sequences are MNHEY and SVGEGT. J was trimmed by 0 bases and V by 4 bases; bases with no gene match: 3. This CDR3 is built from 16 residues.

V gene TRBV5-6 combines with J gene TRBJ2-7; perhaps TRBD2 as D (6 bases). In germline, CDR1 is SGHDT, CDR2 YYEEEE. The CDR3 covers 13 residues. V gave up 4 bases and J gave up 1 base, with 9 bases separating them. CDR3 amino acids: CASSGDSSYEQYF. The CDR3 DNA is TGTGCCAGCAGCGGGGACTCTTCCTACGAGCAGTACTTC.

In DNA form, the CDR3 reads TGTGCCAGTAAAAAGGCGGACTCCTACGAGCAGTACTTC. Its protein product is CASKKADSYEQYF. This chain links TRBV19 with TRBJ2-7, with D unclear. The CDR3 contains 13 residues. Trimming took off 7 bases at V and 0 bases at J, with 10 bases between the two ends. Germline V gene sequence: CDR1 LNHDA, CDR2 SQIVND (reference sequence). Complete variable domain (other parts from reference TRBV19 and TRBJ2-7): DGGITQSPKYLFRKEGQNVTLSCEQNLNHDAMYWYRQDPGQGLRLIYYSQIVNDFQKGDIAEGYSVSREKKESFPLTVTSAQKNPTAFYLCASKKADSYEQYFGPGTRLTVT.

The rearrangement uses TRBV16 and TRBJ2-2; D ambiguous. V was cut by 0 bases and J by 5 bases, with 10 bases left in between. In germline, CDR1 is KGHSY, CDR2 FQNENV. The CDR3 length is 15 residues. The CDR3 DNA sequence: TGTGCCAGCAGCCAATCATCAGGATGGACCGGGGAGCTGTTTTTT. Protein: CASSQSSGWTGELFF.